What follows are 29 T cell receptor beta chains derived from one specimen sequenced in a study of cytomegalovirus exposure and HLA in healthy donors. The PCR used 60 Vbeta and 13 Jbeta primers. Here immunoSEQ multiplex PCR was the method, and the copy in TCRdb shows in-frame clones only, minus some. This sample yields 95,000 to 110,000 clones, of which less than 85% are seen a single time; roughly 2.1% belongs to the top ten. The specimen sequenced was PBMCs. These receptors came from a man aged 18 to 35 in good health and CMV-seronegative.

This clone was observed a single time. The J gene is TRBJ2-7, the V gene TRBV27, with 8 bases matching TRBD2. The CDR3 sequence is 13 residues long. The germline V gene encodes CDR1 MNHEY and CDR2 SMNVEV (reference sequence). The V segment lost 3 bases and the J segment 5 bases; nucleotides outside the gene matches: 3. Here the CDR3 reads CASSFFGGDEQYF. CDR3 bases: TGTGCCAGCAGTTTCTTCGGGGGGGACGAGCAGTACTTC.

The rearrangement uses TRBV7-9 and TRBJ1-3; 7 bases fit TRBD1. V shed 11 bases and J 2 bases; nucleotides not matched to a gene: 9. CDR3 length: 14 residues. Germline CDR1 reads SEHNR; CDR2 reads FQNEAQ (reference sequence). This CDR3 is CAVGTDWPGNTIYF. CDR3 bases: TGTGCCGTAGGGACAGATTGGCCTGGAAACACCATATATTTT.

The V and J genes are TRBV5-1 and TRBJ2-5; TRBD2 matches 11 bases. From germline, CDR1 is SGHRS and CDR2 YFSETQ. The CDR3 has 17 amino acids. The ends lost 4 bases at V and 2 bases at J; junction bases unmatched: 10. The CDR3, as DNA: TGCGCCAGCAGCCCCGGGACTAGCGGACGAAAACAAGAGACCCAGTACTTC. This sequence encodes CASSPGTSGRKQETQYF.

This rearrangement joins TRBV19 to TRBJ1-1; a weak D match, TRBD1 (5 bases). Trimming removed 1 base at V and 1 base at J, with 10 bases between. The germline gives CDR1 LNHDA, CDR2 SQIVND (reference sequence). The CDR3 covers 15 residues. CDR3 bases: TGTGCCAGTAGTATAGTAGGGGTCGGGAACACTGAAGCTTTCTTT. Translating it yields CASSIVGVGNTEAFF.

This chain links TRBV19 with TRBJ1-2; no reliable D call. This CDR3 has 18 amino acids. Trimming pared 6 bases from V and 6 bases from J, leaving 29 bases between. Looked up from germline, CDR1 is LNHDA and CDR2 is SQIVND (reference sequence). CDR3 nucleotides: TGTGCCAGTAGGACTACCTCGAGGACGCGACCGGAAGGTCATGGCTACACCTTC. Its translation: CASRTTSRTRPEGHGYTF.

This clone was picked up a small number of times. V and J are TRBV11-2 and TRBJ1-2; 8 bases are shared with TRBD1. The germline V gene encodes CDR1 SGHAT and CDR2 FQNNGV. The CDR3 is made up of 16 amino acids. The J segment lost 4 bases and the V segment lost 6 bases, leaving 13 bases of the junction unmatched. The CDR3 loop is CASRQSGTGEGYGYTF. The CDR3 DNA reads TGTGCCAGCAGACAGTCCGGGACAGGAGAAGGCTATGGCTACACCTTC.

The gene calls are TRBV19 and TRBJ1-2, with D tentatively TRBD1 (5 bases). The CDR3 is made up of 13 amino acids. Germline CDR1 is LNHDA and CDR2 is SQIVND (reference sequence). Trimming stripped 5 bases from V and 8 bases from J, with 15 bases between. The CDR3 DNA reads as TGTGCCAGTAGTTTGGGGCAGGGCGGCGGCTACACCTTC. It encodes CASSLGQGGGYTF.

The genes are TRBV19 and TRBJ1-3, with D perhaps matching TRBD1 (6 bases). The CDR3 has 16 amino acids. Germline loops: CDR1 LNHDA, CDR2 SQIVND (reference sequence). Trimming took 4 bases from V and 7 from J, leaving 20 bases between them. The CDR3 sequence: CASSTSRGSIWNTIYF. DNA of the CDR3: TGTGCCAGTAGTACGTCGAGGGGGTCCATTTGGAACACCATATATTTT.

This sequence joins TRBV7-8 and TRBJ2-3; 9 bases are a match to TRBD2. CDR1 SGHVS and CDR2 FQNEAQ come from the germline V gene. Trimming at V came to 1 base and at J to 2 bases, leaving 7 bases not matched to a gene. This CDR3 comprises 17 residues. CDR3 amino acids: CASSLGFASGATDTQYF. CDR3 sequence (DNA): TGTGCCAGCAGCTTAGGGTTTGCTAGCGGGGCCACAGATACGCAGTATTTT.

The J gene is TRBJ2-6, the V gene TRBV13; D is possibly TRBD2 (6 bases). The germline V gene encodes CDR1 PRHDT and CDR2 FYEKMQ (reference sequence). The CDR3 has 17 amino acids. The V end lost 1 base, the J end lost 2 bases, and 12 bases lay between the germline ends. The CDR3, as DNA: TGTGCCAGCAGCTTAGTTGTCCGGGGGACTGGGGCCAACGTCCTGACTTTC. Protein product: CASSLVVRGTGANVLTF.

The sample holds one count of this clone. The V gene is TRBV6-6, the J gene TRBJ1-5; the D gene is possibly TRBD1 (5 bases). Looked up from germline, CDR1 is MNHNY and CDR2 is SVGAGI (reference sequence). This CDR3 has 14 residues. Trimming pared 4 bases from V and 3 bases from J, leaving 10 bases between. CDR3 DNA sequence: TGTGCCAGCAGTTCCCGACAGCCCAATCAGCCCCAGCATTTT. It translates to CASSSRQPNQPQHF.

This chain joins TRBV19 and TRBJ2-4, with D possibly TRBD1 on 5 matching bases. The CDR3 spans 20 residues. V was pared by 7 bases and J by 1 base, with 29 bases between. The V gene's germline CDR1 is LNHDA and CDR2 SQIVND (reference sequence). CDR3 residues: CASTLSPAVGSGLAKNIQYF. CDR3 nucleotides: TGTGCCAGTACTTTAAGCCCCGCGGTGGGGTCAGGGTTGGCCAAAAACATTCAGTACTTC.

This chain connects TRBV7-9 to TRBJ2-7; 10 bases are a match to TRBD2. Germline CDR1 SEHNR, CDR2 FQNEAQ (reference sequence). The CDR3 runs to 15 residues. V lost 8 bases, J lost 3 bases, and 10 bases stayed unmatched. For the CDR3, the DNA is TGTGCCAGCGGGGGCATAGCGGGGGGTTACTACGAGCAGTACTTC. Protein: CASGGIAGGYYEQYF.

V is TRBV19 and J is TRBJ1-2, with D perhaps TRBD1 (6 bases). From germline, CDR1 is LNHDA and CDR2 SQIVND (reference sequence). The V and J ends lost 3 bases and 6 bases respectively, with 26 bases between them. The CDR3 runs 18 residues. The CDR3 nucleotides are TGTGCCAGTAGTATGGGTGGCGTAACAGGGTTTGGACTTCATGGCTACACCTTC. It yields the protein CASSMGGVTGFGLHGYTF.

CDR3 sequence: CASSQEDIANYGYTF. The DNA of the CDR3 is TGTGCCAGCAGCCAAGAGGACATAGCTAACTATGGCTACACCTTC. This chain links TRBV4-2 with TRBJ1-2; D is perhaps TRBD1 (5 bases). V lost 0 bases to trimming and J lost 0 bases, with 8 bases between them. The CDR3 spans 15 residues. Looked up from germline, CDR1 is LGHNA and CDR2 is YNFKEQ.

This rearrangement joins TRBV4-3 to TRBJ1-3; D is undetermined. V was clipped by 4 bases and J by 0 bases, with 22 bases between them. CDR3 length: 19 residues. CDR1 and CDR2 (germline): LGHNA, YSLEER. The CDR3 DNA reads TGCGCCAGCAGCCCCGACTATGGGGTCGGGCGCCTCTCTGGAAACACCATATATTTT. Translating gives CASSPDYGVGRLSGNTIYF.

The rearrangement links TRBV4-2 to TRBJ2-3; D ambiguous. The CDR3 is made up of 15 amino acids. The V end was cut by 1 base, the J end by 2 bases, with 10 bases between. Germline-derived CDR1 and CDR2 are LGHNA and YNFKEQ. CDR3 DNA sequence: TGTGCCAGCAGCCAAGGCGCTCTCCTCACAGATACGCAGTATTTT. This sequence encodes CASSQGALLTDTQYF.

V and J are TRBV5-1 and TRBJ1-2; TRBD1 agrees at 9 bases. The J segment lost 5 bases and the V segment lost 0 bases, leaving 14 bases of the junction unmatched. Germline V CDR1 and CDR2: SGHRS, YFSETQ. The CDR3 contains 18 residues. CDR3 sequence: CASSLGPSTGGLMYGYTF. For the CDR3, the DNA is TGCGCCAGCAGCTTGGGCCCTTCGACAGGGGGATTAATGTATGGCTACACCTTC.

J is TRBJ2-1 and V is TRBV5-1; weak D call: TRBD2 (7 bases). This CDR3 is built from 15 residues. CDR1 SGHRS and CDR2 YFSETQ come from the germline V gene. The V gene lost 4 bases and the J gene lost 6 bases, with 17 bases spanning the gap. This CDR3 is CASSLEGGASNEQFF. CDR3 DNA: TGCGCCAGCAGCCTGGAGGGGGGGGCTTCCAATGAGCAGTTCTTC.

This chain joins TRBV9 and TRBJ2-1, with 7 bases matching TRBD1. CDR1 SGDLS and CDR2 YYNGEE come from the germline V gene. After removal of 0 bases from V and 5 bases from J, the junction contained 2 bases not matched to a gene. The CDR3 totals 14 residues. In DNA form, the CDR3 reads TGTGCCAGCAGCGTAGGACAGGGCCACAATGAGCAGTTCTTC. Translating it yields CASSVGQGHNEQFF.

This clone has only a few counts. This chain uses TRBV19 with TRBJ2-3, with TRBD1 matching over 8 bases. The CDR3 is made up of 15 amino acids. Germline loops: CDR1 LNHDA, CDR2 SQIVND (reference sequence). J gave up 2 bases and V 4 bases, and 5 bases lay outside the gene matches. CDR3 in DNA: TGTGCCAGTAGTAGCCGGGACAGGCCCACAGATACGCAGTATTTT. It codes for CASSSRDRPTDTQYF.

This clone was detected ten times or more. The J gene is TRBJ1-2, the V gene TRBV10-1, with D possibly TRBD1 on 6 matching bases. V dropped 7 bases and J dropped 2 bases, with 17 bases sitting between them. CDR1 WNHNN and CDR2 SYGVQD come from the germline V gene (reference sequence). CDR3 length equals 15 residues. CDR3 DNA sequence: TGCGCCAGCACCAAGGACAGATCCCCAAACTATGGCTACACCTTC. Translation gives CASTKDRSPNYGYTF.

This rearrangement joins TRBV7-2 to TRBJ1-3; 7 positions match TRBD1. With 6 bases clipped from V and 2 bases from J, the junction kept 4 bases outside the gene matches. CDR1 is SGHTA and CDR2 is FQGNSA in the germline V gene. There are 14 residues in the CDR3. The DNA for the CDR3 is TGTGCCAGCAGACGAGACAGGGCTGGAAACACCATATATTTT. Protein: CASRRDRAGNTIYF.

The rearrangement uses TRBV4-2 and TRBJ2-7, with D tentatively TRBD1 (6 bases). V was trimmed by 0 bases and J by 1 base, leaving 13 bases between them. Germline lookup yields CDR1 LGHNA and CDR2 YNFKEQ. CDR3 length equals 16 residues. The CDR3 DNA follows: TGTGCCAGCAGCCAAGATCCGGCAGGGGAATCCTACGAGCAGTACTTC. Encoded protein: CASSQDPAGESYEQYF.

The rearrangement joins TRBV2 to TRBJ2-2; tentatively, D is TRBD1 (5 bases). CDR3 length equals 14 residues. Trimming left V 4 bases short and J 7 bases short, with 13 bases between. CDR1 is SNHLY and CDR2 is FYNNEI in the germline V gene. The CDR3: CASSVRWGGGELFF. In nucleotides, the CDR3 is TGTGCCAGCAGTGTTAGATGGGGCGGCGGGGAGCTGTTTTTT.

The rearrangement uses TRBV7-9 and TRBJ2-3; D gene unclear. Trimming cost V 7 bases and J 5 bases, with 16 bases left between them. The CDR3 spans 14 residues. Per the germline V gene, CDR1 is SEHNR and CDR2 is FQNEAQ (reference sequence). The CDR3 is CASTLGRSGDTQYF. The CDR3 DNA is TGTGCCAGCACTCTAGGAAGGTCGGGAGATACGCAGTATTTT.

This chain links TRBV29-1 with TRBJ1-2; possible D gene TRBD1, 5 bases. CDR1 and CDR2 (germline): SQVTM, ANQGSEA. The CDR3 runs to 14 residues. Trimming removed 7 bases at V and 5 bases at J, with 20 bases between. The DNA for the CDR3 is TGCAGCGCCCAAAGTAGGGGTTTTAATTATGGCTACACCTTC. Encoded protein: CSAQSRGFNYGYTF. The full variable domain, completed using reference TRBV29-1 and TRBJ1-2, is SAVISQKPSRDICQRGTSLTIQCQVDSQVTMMFWYRQQPGQSLTLIATANQGSEATYESGFVIDKFPISRPNLTFSTLTVSNMSPEDSSIYLCSAQSRGFNYGYTFGSGTRLTVV.

This clone came up a few times. This chain uses TRBV7-2 with TRBJ1-1, with a tentative D call TRBD1 (5 bases). The CDR3 extends over 14 amino acids. Trimming stripped 2 bases from V and 3 bases from J, with 10 bases between. The germline V gene has CDR1 SGHTA and CDR2 FQGNSA. The CDR3 here is CASSLKPGDTEAFF. The CDR3 region has the DNA TGTGCCAGCAGCTTAAAGCCGGGGGACACTGAAGCTTTCTTT.

The rearrangement joins TRBV7-8 to TRBJ1-2; TRBD1 is a possible D gene (5 bases). V was trimmed by 3 bases and J by 6 bases, leaving 11 bases between them. This CDR3 is built from 13 residues. Germline CDR1 and CDR2: SGHVS and FQNEAQ. The CDR3 DNA sequence: TGTGCCAGCAGCTTCCGCGGGGCTCATGGCTACACCTTC. Amino acid sequence: CASSFRGAHGYTF.